The 22 T cell receptor beta chains given below trace back to one sample, sequenced in a study of vaccination effects on CD4 cells after COVID-19. Before any sequencing was done, the ViraFEST assay used viral peptide pools to expand antigen-specific CD4+ T cells. Investigators separated out CD4+ T cells once around 9 days of culture had passed. Vaccinated participants had no history of SARS-CoV-2 infection and tested negative for nucleocapsid antibodies. Their antigens are not known. Assay: immunoSEQ multiplex PCR; the TCRdb copy retains only in-frame clones and omits some. Of 30,000 to 40,000 clones in the sample, more than 60% were seen once. The specimen comprised CD4+ T cells from PBMCs cultured with SARS-CoV-2 spike peptides, sampled before COVID-19 vaccination. The receptors here all came from a human donor who received a COVID-19 vaccine.

The chain carries TRBV18 and TRBJ1-6; no definite D call. The CDR3 is made up of 16 amino acids. Per the germline V gene, CDR1 is KGHSH and CDR2 is LQKENI. The V gene lost 1 base and the J gene lost 6 bases, with 13 bases spanning the gap. The CDR3 DNA follows: TGTGCCAGCTCACCACTGTCGGGGATGAGTAATTCACCCCTCCACTTT. Its translation: CASSPLSGMSNSPLHF.

This chain uses TRBV14 with TRBJ1-4, with a tentative D call TRBD1 (6 bases). V lost 2 bases, J lost 10 bases, and 14 bases lay in between. Germline lookup yields CDR1 SGHDN and CDR2 FVKESK. The CDR3 runs 14 residues. CDR3 sequence (DNA): TGTGCCAGCAGCCAATTGGGGGGCGCAGGAAAACTGTTTTTT. Encoded protein: CASSQLGGAGKLFF.

The J gene is TRBJ2-7, the V gene TRBV5-4, with D tentatively TRBD2 (6 bases). The length of the CDR3 is 13 residues. CDR1 is SGHNT, CDR2 YYREEE, per germline (reference sequence). The germline V and J ends were trimmed by 4 bases and 3 bases, with 11 bases remaining between them. The CDR3 nucleotides read TGTGCCAGCAGCCCCGGCGGGGACTACGAGCAGTACTTC. Encoded protein: CASSPGGDYEQYF. Variable domain in full (rest from reference TRBV5-4 and TRBJ2-7): ETGVTQSPTHLIKTRGQQVTLRCSSQSGHNTVSWYQQALGQGPQFIFQYYREEENGRGNFPPRFSGLQFPNYSSELNVNALELDDSALYLCASSPGGDYEQYFGPGTRLTVT.

This chain uses TRBV6-5 with TRBJ2-2; weak D call: TRBD2 (5 bases). The CDR3 extends over 15 amino acids. The V end lost 8 bases, the J end lost 0 bases, and 13 bases lay between the germline ends. Germline CDR1 is MNHEY and CDR2 is SVGAGI. The CDR3 coding sequence is TGTGCCAGCCGCGGCGGGCTCGCGAACACCGGGGAGCTGTTTTTT. It translates to CASRGGLANTGELFF.

This rearrangement joins TRBV4-1 to TRBJ1-5; 7 nucleotides align to TRBD1. J was trimmed by 5 bases and V by 0 bases; bases with no gene match: 4. The CDR3 sequence is 15 residues long. Germline V gene lookup returns CDR1 MGHRA and CDR2 YSYEKL. CDR3 nucleotide sequence: TGCGCCAGCAGCCAAGATGGGACAGTGGATCAGCCCCAGCATTTT. It specifies CASSQDGTVDQPQHF.

This sequence joins TRBV5-1 and TRBJ2-3; D unclear. Germline loops: CDR1 SGHRS, CDR2 YFSETQ. This CDR3 is 11 amino acids long. Between the trimmed V and J ends, which lost 2 bases and 3 bases, there was a span of 1 base. The CDR3 nucleotides read TGCGCCAGCAGCTTAACAGATACGCAGTATTTT. The encoded protein is CASSLTDTQYF.

This chain links TRBV5-1 with TRBJ1-5, with unresolved D. The germline gives CDR1 SGHRS, CDR2 YFSETQ. The CDR3 runs to 15 residues. V lost 0 bases, J lost 0 bases, and 7 bases lay in between. DNA for the CDR3: TGCGCCAGCAGCTTGGAAGGGTTTAGCAATCAGCCCCAGCATTTT. This sequence encodes CASSLEGFSNQPQHF. Using reference TRBV5-1 and TRBJ1-5 for the parts outside the CDR3, the full variable domain is KAGVTQTPRYLIKTRGQQVTLSCSPISGHRSVSWYQQTPGQGLQFLFEYFSETQRNKGNFPGRFSGRQFSNSRSEMNVSTLELGDSALYLCASSLEGFSNQPQHFGDGTRLSIL.

Here the CDR3 reads CASSVPTSGRREQYF. CDR3 in DNA: TGTGCCAGCAGCGTACCTACTAGCGGGAGGCGCGAGCAGTACTTC. The V call is TRBV9, the J call TRBJ2-7, with 12 bases lining up with TRBD2. The CDR3 spans 15 residues. Germline values: CDR1 SGDLS, CDR2 YYNGEE. Germline trimming cut 1 base from V and 6 bases from J; bases unmatched to any gene: 5.

This clone has just a few counts. The chain links TRBV11-2 to TRBJ2-5; D is undetermined. Germline lookup yields CDR1 SGHAT and CDR2 FQNNGV. The CDR3 covers 12 residues. Trimming took off 4 bases at V and 0 bases at J, with 3 bases between the two ends. The CDR3 region has the DNA TGTGCCAGCAGCTCGTACCAAGAGACCCAGTACTTC. It codes for CASSSYQETQYF.

The chain employs TRBV9 and TRBJ1-3; D is unresolved. Per the germline V gene, CDR1 is SGDLS and CDR2 is YYNGEE. The CDR3 spans 14 residues. V lost 1 base to trimming and J lost 3 bases, with 8 bases between them. This CDR3 is CASSVTGDGNTIYF. The CDR3 bases are TGTGCCAGCAGCGTAACTGGGGATGGAAACACCATATATTTT.

This chain joins TRBV19 and TRBJ2-5; 7 nucleotides match TRBD2. The V gene's germline CDR1 is LNHDA and CDR2 SQIVND (reference sequence). Germline trimming cut 4 bases from V and 5 bases from J; bases unmatched to any gene: 10. The CDR3 consists of 15 residues. The DNA of the CDR3 is TGTGCCAGTAGTACAGGGACGGCGGGAGTGGAGACCCAGTACTTC. Amino acids: CASSTGTAGVETQYF.

The V and J genes are TRBV5-1 and TRBJ2-7; TRBD2 might be the D (7 bases). This CDR3 region has 16 residues. Germline V lookup: CDR1 SGHRS, CDR2 YFSETQ. With 0 bases removed from V and 0 bases from J, the gap between germline ends came to 13 bases. CDR3 sequence: CASSLGGRGSSYEQYF. In nucleotides, the CDR3 is TGCGCCAGCAGCTTGGGAGGGAGGGGGAGCTCCTACGAGCAGTACTTC.

The genes are TRBV30 and TRBJ1-6; D remains unclear. V was clipped by 4 bases and J by 15 bases, with 13 bases between them. Germline CDR1 reads GTSNPN; CDR2 reads SVGIG (reference sequence). This CDR3 contains 11 residues. The CDR3 reads CAWIDGDRLHF. CDR3 in DNA: TGTGCCTGGATTGATGGGGATCGCCTCCACTTT.

This clone was recorded only once. The genes are TRBV11-2 and TRBJ2-1; D is uncertain. Germline V gene lookup returns CDR1 SGHAT and CDR2 FQNNGV. This CDR3 spans 12 amino acids. Trimming left V 6 bases short and J 10 bases short, with 13 bases between. CDR3 coding DNA: TGTGCCAGCAGGGGGATTGGTGTAGAGCAGTTCTTC. The encoded protein is CASRGIGVEQFF.

Only a few counts were recorded for this clone. The chain recombines TRBV30 with TRBJ1-5; possibly TRBD1 for D (5 bases). The CDR3 length is 14 residues. Trimming cost V 0 bases and J 7 bases, with 13 bases left between them. CDR1 GTSNPN and CDR2 SVGIG come from the germline V gene (reference sequence). CDR3 DNA sequence: TGTGCCTGGAGTGTCGGGCAGAGGGGCCAGCCCCAGCATTTT. Residues: CAWSVGQRGQPQHF.

The chain has TRBV27 and TRBJ2-7, with D maybe TRBD2 (6 bases). V dropped 6 bases and J dropped 0 bases, with 12 bases sitting between them. The length of the CDR3 is 14 residues. Looked up from germline, CDR1 is MNHEY and CDR2 is SMNVEV (reference sequence). The DNA for the CDR3 is TGTGCCAGCAGGGCGGGACTCCGCTCCTACGAGCAGTACTTC. Protein: CASRAGLRSYEQYF.

This clone has just a few counts. The chain recombines TRBV18 with TRBJ2-7, with D perhaps given as TRBD1 or TRBD2 (5 bases each). Germline CDR1 reads KGHSH; CDR2 reads LQKENI. This CDR3 is built from 13 residues. With 6 bases removed from V and 7 bases from J, the gap between germline ends came to 16 bases. CDR3 protein: CASSAGSNLEQYF. CDR3 in DNA: TGTGCCAGCTCTGCAGGGAGCAATTTGGAGCAGTACTTC. The whole variable domain, filled in from reference TRBV18 and TRBJ2-7, reads NAGVMQNPRHLVRRRGQEARLRCSPMKGHSHVYWYRQLPEEGLKFMVYLQKENIIDESGMPKERFSAEFPKEGPSILRIQQVVRGDSAAYFCASSAGSNLEQYFGPGTRLTVT.

The chain joins TRBV4-1 to TRBJ2-1; no clear D. V was cut by 6 bases and J by 5 bases, with 8 bases left in between. The V gene's germline CDR1 is MGHRA and CDR2 YSYEKL. The CDR3 length is 12 residues. The CDR3: CASSSNDNEQFF. CDR3 bases: TGCGCCAGCAGTTCTAATGACAATGAGCAGTTCTTC.

The chain is built from TRBV6-5 and TRBJ2-7; 7 nucleotides align to TRBD2. The J segment lost 0 bases and the V segment lost 7 bases, leaving 9 bases of the junction unmatched. Germline CDR1 MNHEY, CDR2 SVGAGI. The CDR3 is 15 amino acids. The CDR3 reads CASTPAGGSSYEQYF. CDR3 DNA: TGTGCCAGCACACCGGCCGGGGGGAGCTCCTACGAGCAGTACTTC.

This clone was seen a few times. The chain couples TRBV28 to TRBJ1-5, with 10 nucleotides matching TRBD1. The CDR3 has 16 residues. With V trimmed by 4 bases and J by 7 bases, 10 bases remained unmatched. CDR1 and CDR2 from the germline V gene are MDHEN and SYDVKM. The CDR3 is CASSSPGTGVRQPQHF. In nucleotides, the CDR3 is TGTGCCAGCAGTTCCCCGGGGACAGGGGTGAGGCAGCCCCAGCATTTT.

This clone has only a few counts. The chain links TRBV19 to TRBJ2-7; D is perhaps TRBD1 (5 bases). Per germline, CDR1 LNHDA and CDR2 SQIVND (reference sequence). V lost 6 bases and J lost 3, with 18 bases in between. This CDR3 is built from 15 residues. CDR3 residues: CASSHWAGNVYEQYF. The CDR3 region has the DNA TGTGCCAGTAGCCACTGGGCAGGGAATGTCTACGAGCAGTACTTC.

The chain joins TRBV5-1 to TRBJ2-1; tentatively, D is TRBD1 (6 bases). V lost 2 bases, J lost 11 bases, and 14 bases lay in between. This CDR3 is built from 13 residues. CDR1 SGHRS and CDR2 YFSETQ come from the germline V gene. The DNA for the CDR3 is TGCGCCAGCAGCTTCCGGGACAAAGATCAGCAGTTCTTC. This translates into CASSFRDKDQQFF.